Sequencing of this T cell receptor beta chain was carried out in a study of identical twins. TCRdb re-called the 5' RACE reads through MiXCR, storing one row per CDR3 protein. Of hundreds of thousands of distinct CDR3 sequences in the sample, 8% to 9% were seen once. The CDR3 sequence is 16 residues long. The germline V gene has CDR1 LNHNV and CDR2 YYDKDF (reference sequence). V lost 3 bases to trimming and J lost 6 bases; unmatched junction nucleotides: 10. In addition, the sample was reused for a study of yellow fever vaccine responses in identical twins.

J is TRBJ2-7 and V is TRBV15; 11 bases line up with TRBD1. The sequencing input was PBMCs. The clonotype originates from a woman under 30 in good health. This CDR3 is CATSSTLGQGASEQYF. CDR3 DNA sequence: TGTGCCACCAGCAGCACACTTGGACAGGGGGCGAGCGAGCAGTACTTC.